This T cell receptor beta chain comes out of a study of cytomegalovirus exposure and HLA in healthy donors. The junction had 6 bases not matched to a gene; V was cut back by 6 bases and J by 6 bases. This CDR3 contains 14 residues. Germline CDR1 LNHDA, CDR2 SQIVND (reference sequence). A remark on this clone: Its cognate antigen is unknown.

Using immunoSEQ multiplex PCR, the repertoire was profiled, and TCRdb retains in-frame clones only, with some absent. The sample contains 150,000 to 180,000 clones, 85% to 90% of which appear only once. Broader study findings: The study put roughly 160 TCR beta chains on its list as cytomegalovirus-associated. Most TCR sequences were rare, but some public TCRs occurred in many donors.

These donors were members of the approximately 110-subject validation cohort, a group separate from the approximately 700-subject first cohort. The V and J genes are TRBV19 and TRBJ1-5, with 9 bases lining up with TRBD1. This sequence was found in a human donor in good health. Sequencing was done on a sample of PBMCs. CDR3 in amino acids: CASRPTGGGQPQHF. The CDR3 bases are TGTGCCAGTAGACCTACAGGGGGCGGTCAGCCCCAGCATTTT.